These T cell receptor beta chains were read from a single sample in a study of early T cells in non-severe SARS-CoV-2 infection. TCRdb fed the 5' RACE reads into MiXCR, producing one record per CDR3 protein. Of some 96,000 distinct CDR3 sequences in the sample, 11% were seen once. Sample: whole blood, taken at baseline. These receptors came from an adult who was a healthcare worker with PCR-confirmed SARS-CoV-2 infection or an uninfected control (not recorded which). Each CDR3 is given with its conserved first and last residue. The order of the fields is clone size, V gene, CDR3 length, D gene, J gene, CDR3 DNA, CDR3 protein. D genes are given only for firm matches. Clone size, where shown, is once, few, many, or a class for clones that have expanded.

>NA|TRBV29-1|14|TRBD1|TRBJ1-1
TGCAGCGTTGAAACAGGGGGCCTGAACACTGAAGCTTTCTTT
CSVETGGLNTEAFF
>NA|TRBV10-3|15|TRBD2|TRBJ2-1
TGTGCCATCAGTGACTCGACTAGCAGTCTCGATGAGCAGTTCTTC
CAISDSTSSLDEQFF
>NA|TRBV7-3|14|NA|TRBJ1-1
TGTGCCAGCAGCTTTGACGGGGGGAACACTGAAGCTTTCTTT
CASSFDGGNTEAFF
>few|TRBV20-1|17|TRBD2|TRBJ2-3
TGCAGTGCTGTTTCCCCCGGGACTAGCGGGGGGCAAGATACGCAGTATTTT
CSAVSPGTSGGQDTQYF
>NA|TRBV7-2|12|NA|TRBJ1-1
TGTGCCAGCAGCTTATACGTCACTGAAGCTTTCTTT
CASSLYVTEAFF
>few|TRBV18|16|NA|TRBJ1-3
TGTGCCAGCTCCCCGGACAGACTAGGCTCTGGAAACACCATATATTTT
CASSPDRLGSGNTIYF
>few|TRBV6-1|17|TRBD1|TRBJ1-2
TGTGCCAGCAGTGAAAGACAGGGGGCTGTATTCGACTATGGCTACACCTTC
CASSERQGAVFDYGYTF
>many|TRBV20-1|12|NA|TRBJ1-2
TGCAGTGCAGGATCAGGGTATGGGGGCTACACCTTC
CSAGSGYGGYTF
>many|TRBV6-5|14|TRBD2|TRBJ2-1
TGTGCCAGCAGTTACGCGGGACTAGGCGGTGAGCAGTTCTTC
CASSYAGLGGEQFF
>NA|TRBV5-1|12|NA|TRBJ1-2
TGCGCCAGCAGCTTGTTGGATTATGGCTACACCTTC
CASSLLDYGYTF
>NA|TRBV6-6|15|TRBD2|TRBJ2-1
TGTGCCAGCAGCCCCAGAGCTAGCGGATACAATGAGCAGTTCTTC
CASSPRASGYNEQFF
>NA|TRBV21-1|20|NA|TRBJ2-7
TGTGCCAGCAGTTCTCCGGGACAGGGGTTCCCGGGAAGCGGGGGTGGTGAGCAGTACTTC
CASSSPGQGFPGSGGGEQYF
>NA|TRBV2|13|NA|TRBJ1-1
TGTGCCAGCAGTGGCCAGGGAGGTACTGAAGCTTTCTTT
CASSGQGGTEAFF
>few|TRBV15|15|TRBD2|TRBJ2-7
TGTGCCACCGGTTACCCCGGGACTAGCTACTACGAGCAGTACTTC
CATGYPGTSYYEQYF
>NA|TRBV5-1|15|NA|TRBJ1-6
TGCGCCAGCAGCTTGAGGGGCAGCGATAATTCACCCCTCCACTTT
CASSLRGSDNSPLHF
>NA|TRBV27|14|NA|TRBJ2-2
TGTGCCACCAGGCCCCGGCTTGCTGTCGGGGAGCTGTTTTTT
CATRPRLAVGELFF
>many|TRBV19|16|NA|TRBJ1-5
TGTGCCAGTAGTATCGCCCGAAGGGGTGGCAATCAGCCCCAGCATTTT
CASSIARRGGNQPQHF
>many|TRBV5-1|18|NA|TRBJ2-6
TGCGCCAGCAGCTTAGGACCCCCGGGAAGGTCTGGGGCCAACGTCCTGACTTTC
CASSLGPPGRSGANVLTF
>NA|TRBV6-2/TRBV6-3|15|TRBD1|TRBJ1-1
TGTGCCAGCACTTTCGACGGGACAGGCTACACTGAAGCTTTCTTT
CASTFDGTGYTEAFF
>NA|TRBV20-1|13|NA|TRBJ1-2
TGCAGTGCTAGCCCCACAGCGAACTATGGCTACACCTTC
CSASPTANYGYTF
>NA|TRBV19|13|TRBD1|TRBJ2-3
TGTGCCACCGAGGACAGGATGACAGATACGCAGTATTTT
CATEDRMTDTQYF
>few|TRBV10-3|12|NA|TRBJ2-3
TGTGCCATCTCGGTGAGCACAGATACGCAGTATTTT
CAISVSTDTQYF
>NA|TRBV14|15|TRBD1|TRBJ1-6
TGTGCCAGCAGCCCGGACAGGGGGGTCATTTCACCCCTCCACTTT
CASSPDRGVISPLHF
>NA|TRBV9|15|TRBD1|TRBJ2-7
TGTGCCAGCAGCGAGAGGACAGGGGTTACCTACGAGCAGTACTTC
CASSERTGVTYEQYF
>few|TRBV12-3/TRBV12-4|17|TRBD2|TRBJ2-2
TGTGCCAGCAGTTTCCGACTAGCGGGGGGTCCCACCGGGGAGCTGTTTTTT
CASSFRLAGGPTGELFF
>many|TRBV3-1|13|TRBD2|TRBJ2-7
TGTGCCAGCAGCTACGGGACTACCTACGAGCAGTACTTC
CASSYGTTYEQYF
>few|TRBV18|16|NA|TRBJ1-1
TGTGCCAGCTCACCCCCCCACAGCGGGCGTAGGACTGAAGCTTTCTTT
CASSPPHSGRRTEAFF